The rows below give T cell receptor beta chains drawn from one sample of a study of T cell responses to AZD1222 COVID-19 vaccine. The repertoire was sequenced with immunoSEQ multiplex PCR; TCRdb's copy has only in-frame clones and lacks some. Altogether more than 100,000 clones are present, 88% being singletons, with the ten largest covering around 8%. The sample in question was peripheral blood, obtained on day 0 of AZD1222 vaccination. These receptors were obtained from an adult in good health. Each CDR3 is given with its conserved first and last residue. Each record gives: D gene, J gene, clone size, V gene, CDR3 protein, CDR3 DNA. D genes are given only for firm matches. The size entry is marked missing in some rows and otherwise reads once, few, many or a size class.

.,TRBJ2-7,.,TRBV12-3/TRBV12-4,CASSFGGGYEQYF,TGTGCCAGCAGTTTCGGAGGGGGCTACGAGCAGTACTTC
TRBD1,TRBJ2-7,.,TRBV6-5,CASRSGTASYEQYF,TGTGCCAGTAGATCCGGGACAGCCTCCTACGAGCAGTACTTC
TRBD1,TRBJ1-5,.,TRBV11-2,CASSVGQGPNQPQHF,TGTGCCAGCAGCGTCGGACAGGGGCCCAATCAGCCCCAGCATTTT
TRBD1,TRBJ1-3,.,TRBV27,CASHDRGGNTIYF,TGTGCCAGCCACGACAGGGGTGGAAACACCATATATTTT
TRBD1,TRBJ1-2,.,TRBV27,CASSQNPGQLANYGYTF,TGTGCCAGCAGTCAAAACCCGGGACAGCTAGCTAACTATGGCTACACCTTC
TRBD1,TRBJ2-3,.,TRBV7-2,CASSFRRQGWGTDTQYF,TGTGCCAGCAGCTTTCGAAGACAGGGTTGGGGCACAGATACGCAGTATTTT
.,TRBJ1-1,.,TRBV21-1,CASSKAQDRNTEAFF,TGTGCCAGCAGCAAAGCGCAAGACAGGAACACTGAAGCTTTCTTT
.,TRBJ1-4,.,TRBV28,CASRGVLGTNEKLFF,TGTGCCAGCAGAGGGGTATTAGGGACGAATGAAAAACTGTTTTTT
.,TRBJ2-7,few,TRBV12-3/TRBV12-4,CASSLTGTGQYF,TGTGCCAGCAGTTTAACGGGCACAGGGCAGTACTTC
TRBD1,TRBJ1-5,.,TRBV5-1,CASSLGGQGNQPQHF,TGCGCCAGCAGCTTAGGAGGACAGGGGAATCAGCCCCAGCATTTT
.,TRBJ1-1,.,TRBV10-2,CASRGLRLTEDTEAFF,TGCGCCAGCAGGGGATTGCGGTTGACAGAGGACACTGAAGCTTTCTTT
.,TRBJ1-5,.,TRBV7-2,CASSLVGQSYSNQPQHF,TGTGCCAGCAGCTTAGTAGGGCAGTCTTATAGCAATCAGCCCCAGCATTTT
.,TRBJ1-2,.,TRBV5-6,CASSLVGFSPLNYGYTF,TGTGCCAGCAGCTTGGTAGGGTTCAGCCCTCTTAACTATGGCTACACCTTC
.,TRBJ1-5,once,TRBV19,CASSIGRPRGYGNQPQHF,TGTGCCAGTAGTATTGGCAGGCCCAGGGGTTACGGGAATCAGCCCCAGCATTTT
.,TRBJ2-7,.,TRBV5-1,CASSLVTPGSYEQYF,TGCGCCAGCAGCTTGGTGACACCCGGCTCCTACGAGCAGTACTTC
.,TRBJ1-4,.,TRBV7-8,CASSLQGGIEKLFF,TGTGCCAGCAGCTTACAAGGGGGAATTGAAAAACTGTTTTTT
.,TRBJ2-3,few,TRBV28,CASSLWAATSTDTQYF,TGTGCCAGCAGTTTATGGGCGGCCACGAGCACAGATACGCAGTATTTT
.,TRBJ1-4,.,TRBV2,CASSLRTGRDEKLFF,TGTGCCAGCAGTTTGAGGACGGGGAGGGATGAAAAACTGTTTTTT
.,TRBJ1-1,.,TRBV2,CASSPRGVNTEAFF,TGTGCCAGCAGTCCTCGGGGGGTGAACACTGAAGCTTTCTTT
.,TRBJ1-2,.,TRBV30,CAWSGLGYGYTF,TGTGCCTGGAGTGGATTGGGGTATGGCTACACCTTC
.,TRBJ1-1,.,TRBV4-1,CASSQDLGGTKPDNTEAFF,TGCGCCAGCAGCCAAGACTTGGGAGGGACGAAGCCTGATAACACTGAAGCTTTCTTT
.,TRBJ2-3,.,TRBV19,CASSTIGTSPDTQYF,TGTGCCAGTAGTACGATCGGGACCAGCCCAGATACGCAGTATTTT
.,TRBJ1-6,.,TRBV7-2,CASSLDSTANNSPLHF,TGTGCCAGCAGCTTAGATTCGACAGCTAATAATTCACCCCTCCACTTT
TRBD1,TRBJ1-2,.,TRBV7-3,CASSLGGQGARYGYTF,TGTGCCAGCAGCTTAGGGGGACAGGGGGCGCGGTATGGCTACACCTTC
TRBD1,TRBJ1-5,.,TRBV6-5,CASRRTGGQPQHF,TGTGCCAGCAGACGGACAGGGGGTCAGCCCCAGCATTTT
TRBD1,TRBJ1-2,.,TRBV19,CASSTGQGFYGYTF,TGTGCCAGTAGTACGGGACAGGGGTTTTATGGCTACACCTTC
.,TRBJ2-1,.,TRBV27,CASSLSGFDEQFF,TGTGCCAGCAGTTTAAGTGGTTTCGATGAGCAGTTCTTC
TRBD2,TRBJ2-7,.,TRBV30,CAWSVGGVYEQYF,TGTGCCTGGAGTGTGGGGGGGGTTTACGAGCAGTACTTC
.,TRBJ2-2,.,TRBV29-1,CSVLKRVNTGELFF,TGCAGCGTCCTCAAACGGGTAAACACCGGGGAGCTGTTTTTT
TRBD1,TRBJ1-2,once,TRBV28,CASRGDRPSTNGYTF,TGTGCCAGCAGAGGGGACAGGCCGAGCACGAATGGCTACACCTTC
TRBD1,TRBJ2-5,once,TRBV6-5,CASTFDRAETQYF,TGTGCCAGCACTTTCGACAGGGCGGAGACCCAGTACTTC
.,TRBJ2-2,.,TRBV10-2,CASTQLVTGELFF,TGCGCCAGCACCCAACTAGTCACCGGGGAGCTGTTTTTT
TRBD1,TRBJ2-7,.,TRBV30,CACSGGRNEQYF,TGTGCCTGCTCAGGGGGTAGGAACGAGCAGTACTTC
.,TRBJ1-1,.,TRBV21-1,CASLLTAWGFMNTEAFF,TGTGCCAGCCTCTTAACGGCATGGGGTTTTATGAACACTGAAGCTTTCTTT
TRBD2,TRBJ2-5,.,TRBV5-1,CASSWGTSGSQETQYF,TGCGCCAGCAGCTGGGGGACTAGCGGGAGCCAAGAGACCCAGTACTTC
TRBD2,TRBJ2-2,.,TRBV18,CASWPGGTGELFF,TGTGCCAGCTGGCCGGGAGGGACCGGGGAGCTGTTTTTT
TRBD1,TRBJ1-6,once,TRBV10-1,CASSDNGQGKPYNSPLHF,TGCGCCAGCAGTGATAACGGACAGGGCAAACCCTATAATTCACCCCTCCACTTT